This entry concerns a single T cell receptor (beta chain). This table comes from immunoSEQ multiplex PCR, and its TCRdb copy is limited to in-frame clones, with some not included. The sample shows some 41,000 clones, over 75% of them seen only once. The entry originates in a study of control samples from healthy donors and cancer patients. There are 15 residues in the CDR3. Germline V gene data show CDR1 as SNHLY and CDR2 as FYNNEI. The V and J ends lost 11 bases and 3 bases, in that order; junction bases with no gene match: 13. The origin of this receptor is a woman aged 60 to 75 with lung cancer. This rearrangement joins TRBV2 to TRBJ2-7; 10 positions match TRBD1. Sequencing input: PBMCs. CDR3 residues: CAGGPTRTGGYEQYF. In DNA form, the CDR3 reads TGTGCCGGAGGTCCAACGAGGACAGGGGGCTACGAGCAGTACTTC.